The rows below give T cell receptor beta chains drawn from one sample of a study of blood T cells in healthy people across ages. TCRdb processed the 5' RACE reads anew with MiXCR; each CDR3 protein has one entry. The table shows roughly 550,000 distinct CDR3 sequences, with under 30% occurring only once. These data were also filed under a second study, of T cells of mothers and their children.

Sequencing was done on a sample of blood. All receptors come from a boy between 10 and 17 years old in good health. Both conserved end residues are part of each CDR3. The D gene is left open where the match is weak. Clone sizes are given selectively: once, few, many, or a class where the clone is expanded.

J	length	size	V	D	DNA	CDR3
TRBJ1-1	13	many	TRBV7-9	.	TGTGCCAGCAGCTTGGGGACGAACACTGAAGCTTTCTTT	CASSLGTNTEAFF
TRBJ2-1	14	.	TRBV20-1	.	TGCAGTGCTAGAGGCTTGGAACTTTACAATGAGCAGTTCTTC	CSARGLELYNEQFF
TRBJ1-5	12	.	TRBV12-3/TRBV12-4	TRBD1	TGTGCCAGCAACAGAGGGGGCCAGCCCCAGCATTTT	CASNRGGQPQHF
TRBJ2-2	17	.	TRBV29-1	.	TGCAGCGTTGAAGATGGAACGAGACGGACATACACCGGGGAGCTGTTTTTT	CSVEDGTRRTYTGELFF
TRBJ2-7	13	.	TRBV7-2	.	TGTGCCAGCAGCCGACGGCGCTCCTACGAGCAGTACTTC	CASSRRRSYEQYF
TRBJ2-1	16	.	TRBV5-1	.	TGCGCCAGCAGCTCCCTAGTAGCGGACATGGGGGATGAGCAGTTCTTC	CASSSLVADMGDEQFF
TRBJ2-7	14	.	TRBV20-1	.	TGCAGTGCTAGAGATATGGGGGGTGTTGGGGAGCAGTACTTC	CSARDMGGVGEQYF
TRBJ2-5	14	.	TRBV6-2/TRBV6-3	.	TGTGCCAGCAGTTACGGCGGAGTCGGAGAGACCCAGTACTTC	CASSYGGVGETQYF
TRBJ2-5	17	few	TRBV7-9	TRBD2	TGTGCCAGCAGCTCGCCTGGCGGACTAGTGGTTCAAGAGACCCAGTACTTC	CASSSPGGLVVQETQYF
TRBJ2-7	13	.	TRBV9	TRBD1	TGTGCCAGCAGCGTTGGACAGGGTCGCGAGCAGTACTTC	CASSVGQGREQYF
TRBJ1-2	14	.	TRBV27	TRBD1	TGTGCCAGCAGTTTTACAGGGGGAAGCAATGGCTACACCTTC	CASSFTGGSNGYTF
TRBJ2-2	16	few	TRBV7-7	TRBD2	TGTGCTAGCAGCTCGGGACTAGCGATGAACACCGGGGAGCTGTTTTTT	CASSSGLAMNTGELFF
TRBJ2-1	17	.	TRBV14	.	TGTGCCAGCAGCCAAGATTTCGGGGAAGTCACAGGAGGTGAGCAGTTCTTC	CASSQDFGEVTGGEQFF
TRBJ2-1	12	.	TRBV29-1	.	TGCAGCCTTTCTGGCAGCAACAATGAGCAGTTCTTC	CSLSGSNNEQFF
TRBJ1-6	13	.	TRBV12-3/TRBV12-4	.	TGTGCCACCATGGGACCCACATGGTCACCCCTCCACTTT	CATMGPTWSPLHF
TRBJ2-5	17	.	TRBV6-1	TRBD2	TGTGCCAGCACTACTAGCGGGGGGGGAGTCCCCCGAGAGACCCAGTACTTC	CASTTSGGGVPRETQYF
TRBJ1-6	15	few	TRBV9	.	TGTGCCAGCAGCGTGAGGACAGAGTTGAGTTCACCCCTCCACTTT	CASSVRTELSSPLHF
TRBJ2-6	20	few	TRBV29-1	.	TGCAGCGTTTTAGTTACGGCAGACATTACTAAAAACTCTGGGGCCAACGTCCTGACTTTC	CSVLVTADITKNSGANVLTF
TRBJ1-6	11	once	TRBV7-2	.	TGTGCCAGCTATCTCGGGGGGACCCTCCACTTT	CASYLGGTLHF
TRBJ2-2	14	.	TRBV12-3/TRBV12-4	.	TGTGCCAGCCAAGGGACACAGGGCACCGGGGAGCTGTTTTTT	CASQGTQGTGELFF
TRBJ1-4	13	.	TRBV18	.	TGTGCCAGCTCACCACCGACGGATGAAAAACTGTTTTTT	CASSPPTDEKLFF
TRBJ1-5	18	.	TRBV27	TRBD1	TGTGCCAGCAGTTTTAAGGGGGGACAGATGTATAGCAATCAGCCCCAGCATTTT	CASSFKGGQMYSNQPQHF
TRBJ2-1	16	few	TRBV27	TRBD2	TGTGCCAGCACCCCCATAGCGGGAGATTTCTACAATGAGCAGTTCTTC	CASTPIAGDFYNEQFF
TRBJ1-1	13	.	TRBV7-9	.	TGTGCCGGTCGCGGTAGGGGGGACACTGAAGCTTTCTTT	CAGRGRGDTEAFF